The 8 T cell receptor beta chains presented below share a single source sample, sequenced in a study of T cell responses to AZD1222 COVID-19 vaccine. Some clones are missing from TCRdb's copy, which holds only in-frame ones; the method was immunoSEQ multiplex PCR. The table lists about 100,000 clones, more than 70% of them singletons. Material: peripheral blood, obtained on day 0 of AZD1222 vaccination. These receptors all stem from an adult in good health.

The gene calls are TRBV4-3 and TRBJ2-3; D might be TRBD2 (6 bases). CDR3 length: 16 residues. Germline-derived CDR1 and CDR2 are LGHNA and YSLEER. V was pared by 1 base and J by 1 base, with 12 bases between. Written as DNA, the CDR3 is TGCGCCAGCAGCCAAGCGGGGGTCGCCGGCACAGATACGCAGTATTTT. Its protein is CASSQAGVAGTDTQYF.

This sequence joins TRBV5-4 and TRBJ2-5; tentatively, D is TRBD2 (6 bases). CDR1 is SGHNT, CDR2 YYREEE, per germline (reference sequence). V was shortened by 5 bases and J by 1 base, with 15 bases between the two germline ends. The CDR3 extends over 15 amino acids. CDR3 nucleotides: TGTGCCAGCAGGCCGCGGGGCGAAGGCCAAGAGACCCAGTACTTC. It is translated as CASRPRGEGQETQYF.

The J gene is TRBJ1-2, the V gene TRBV6-6; D is uncertain. The germline V gene encodes CDR1 MNHNY and CDR2 SVGAGI (reference sequence). V shed 2 bases and J shed 0 bases, with 13 bases lying between them. CDR3 length: 16 residues. The CDR3 protein is CASSYRPQLTNYGYTF. The CDR3 DNA reads TGTGCCAGCAGTTACCGCCCCCAGCTGACTAACTATGGCTACACCTTC.

This clone was counted only a few times. This rearrangement joins TRBV28 to TRBJ1-1, with TRBD1 identical over 8 bases. Unmatched junction bases numbered 15, after V lost 9 bases and J lost 6 bases. This CDR3 contains 15 residues. Germline CDR1 is MDHEN and CDR2 is SYDVKM. The CDR3 DNA sequence: TGTGCCAGTTATTCAACCGCGGACAGGGCCTCTGAAGCTTTCTTT. As protein: CASYSTADRASEAFF.

The V gene is TRBV4-1, the J gene TRBJ2-3, with 8 bases that match TRBD1. The CDR3 is 16 residues long. The trim removed 4 bases at V and 1 base at J, leaving 7 bases unmatched. The germline V gene has CDR1 MGHRA and CDR2 YSYEKL. The CDR3 region is CASSRTGSWGTDTQYF. The CDR3 coding sequence is TGCGCCAGCAGCCGGACAGGGAGTTGGGGCACAGATACGCAGTATTTT.

The CDR3 DNA reads TGTGCCAGCAGTTTATCCGCCAGGGACGAGCAGTACTTC. Translated: CASSLSARDEQYF. V is TRBV28 and J is TRBJ2-7; possibly TRBD1 for D (5 bases). Germline V gene data show CDR1 as MDHEN and CDR2 as SYDVKM. Trimming removed 1 base from V and 5 bases from J, with 9 bases in between. The length of the CDR3 is 13 residues.

The rearrangement links TRBV19 to TRBJ2-7; 9 bases agree with TRBD2. Trimming at V came to 3 bases and at J to 6 bases, leaving 21 bases not matched to a gene. The CDR3 is 19 amino acids. Germline CDR1 reads LNHDA; CDR2 reads SQIVND (reference sequence). CDR3 coding DNA: TGTGCCAGTAGTATGCGCTCGTTCTCTAGCGGGACACGGCCGGCCGAGCAGTACTTC. This codes for CASSMRSFSSGTRPAEQYF. Supplemented by reference TRBV19 and TRBJ2-7, the full variable domain reads DGGITQSPKYLFRKEGQNVTLSCEQNLNHDAMYWYRQDPGQGLRLIYYSQIVNDFQKGDIAEGYSVSREKKESFPLTVTSAQKNPTAFYLCASSMRSFSSGTRPAEQYFGPGTRLTVT.

The gene calls are TRBV9 and TRBJ1-3, with D tentatively TRBD1 (5 bases). V dropped 0 bases and J dropped 0 bases, with 13 bases sitting between them. This CDR3 has 17 amino acids. Germline values: CDR1 SGDLS, CDR2 YYNGEE. DNA for the CDR3: TGTGCCAGCAGCGTAGGTGACAGACAATTCTCTGGAAACACCATATATTTT. As protein: CASSVGDRQFSGNTIYF. Full variable domain (missing parts from reference TRBV9 and TRBJ1-3): DSGVTQTPKHLITATGQRVTLRCSPRSGDLSVYWYQQSLDQGLQFLIQYYNGEERAKGNILERFSAQQFPDLHSELNLSSLELGDSALYFCASSVGDRQFSGNTIYFGEGSWLTVV.